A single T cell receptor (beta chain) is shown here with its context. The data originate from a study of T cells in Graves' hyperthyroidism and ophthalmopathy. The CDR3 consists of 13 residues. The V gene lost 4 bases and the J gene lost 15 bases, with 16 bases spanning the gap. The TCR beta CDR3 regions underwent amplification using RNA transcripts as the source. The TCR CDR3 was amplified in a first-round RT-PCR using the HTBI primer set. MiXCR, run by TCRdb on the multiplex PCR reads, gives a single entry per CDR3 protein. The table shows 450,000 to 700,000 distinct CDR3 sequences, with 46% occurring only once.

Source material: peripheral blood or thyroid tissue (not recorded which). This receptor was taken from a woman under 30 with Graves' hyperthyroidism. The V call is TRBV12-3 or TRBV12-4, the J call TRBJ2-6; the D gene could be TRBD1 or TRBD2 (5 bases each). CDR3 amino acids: CASSSAWDPGLTF. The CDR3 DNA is TGTGCCAGCAGTTCGGCATGGGACCCCGGCCTGACTTTC.